Shown below are 29 T cell receptor beta chains from a single sample sequenced in a study of blood T cell repertoires in COVID-19. Using immunoSEQ multiplex PCR, the repertoire was profiled, and TCRdb retains in-frame clones only, with some absent. The sample contains approximately 380,000 clones, 80% to 95% of which appear only once. Sequencing was carried out using PBMCs or T cells enriched from blood (not recorded which). These receptors all come from a middle-aged woman who had been exposed to COVID-19.

V usage is TRBV27 and J usage is TRBJ2-1; a possible D gene is TRBD1 (6 bases). The V and J ends lost 4 bases and 0 bases respectively, with 16 bases between them. Germline V CDR1 and CDR2: MNHEY, SMNVEV (reference sequence). CDR3 size: 17 residues. The CDR3: CASSSWDIRSSYNEQFF. The CDR3 coding sequence is TGTGCCAGCAGTTCCTGGGACATTAGAAGCTCCTACAATGAGCAGTTCTTC.

The CDR3 nucleotides read TGTGCCAGCAGCTTTCAGACAGGGGAGTACTATGGCTACACCTTC. Amino acid sequence: CASSFQTGEYYGYTF. The J gene is TRBJ1-2, the V gene TRBV3-1 (or the pseudogene TRBV3-2); 8 bases map to TRBD1. The CDR3 consists of 15 residues. J was trimmed by 3 bases and V by 5 bases; bases with no gene match: 8. Germline V gives CDR1 LGHDT, CDR2 YNNKEL (reference sequence).

The V gene is TRBV19, the J gene TRBJ2-4, with D maybe TRBD1 (6 bases). Trimming shortened V by 6 bases and J by 0 bases, and 9 bases separated the two germline ends. Germline assignment: CDR1 LNHDA and CDR2 SQIVND (reference sequence). The CDR3 spans 14 residues. Here the CDR3 DNA reads TGTGCCAGTAGGGACAGCTCAGCCAAAAACATTCAGTACTTC. Its translation is CASRDSSAKNIQYF.

This chain joins TRBV29-1 and TRBJ1-2; 8 nucleotides match TRBD1. The CDR3 spans 12 residues. Germline CDR1 SQVTM, CDR2 ANQGSEA. J gave up 8 bases and V 5 bases, and 7 bases lay outside the gene matches. CDR3 region: CSVWQGARGYTF. DNA of the CDR3: TGCAGCGTTTGGCAGGGGGCGCGGGGCTACACCTTC.

This chain uses TRBV6-2 or TRBV6-3 with TRBJ1-2; D might be TRBD1 (5 bases). The germline CDR1 and CDR2 sequences are MNHEY and SVGEGT. The CDR3 runs to 17 residues. Trimming shortened V by 6 bases and J by 1 base, and 21 bases separated the two germline ends. The CDR3 bases are TGTGCCAGCAGCCTATCCGCCGCAGGGATAGTTAACTATGGCTACACCTTC. It encodes CASSLSAAGIVNYGYTF.

This clone was picked up one time. The chain couples TRBV7-2 to TRBJ1-6; the match to TRBD1 covers 11 bases. This CDR3 comprises 15 residues. V gave up 6 bases and J gave up 10 bases; unmatched junction bases: 8. Germline values: CDR1 SGHTA, CDR2 FQGNSA. The CDR3 reads CASRERGQGGSPLHF. CDR3 nucleotides: TGTGCCAGCAGAGAGAGGGGACAGGGGGGGTCACCCCTCCACTTT.

The chain combines TRBV3-1 (or the pseudogene TRBV3-2) with TRBJ1-1; no reliable D call. V lost 3 bases to trimming and J lost 1 base, with 12 bases between them. CDR3 length: 15 amino acids. CDR1 is LGHDT and CDR2 is YNNKEL in the germline V gene (reference sequence). The CDR3 coding sequence is TGTGCCAGCAGCCACGACTTTCATCCGAACACTGAAGCTTTCTTT. The encoded protein is CASSHDFHPNTEAFF.

This chain links TRBV19 with TRBJ2-1; 11 bases agree with TRBD2. The trim removed 3 bases at V and 10 bases at J, leaving 8 bases unmatched. The CDR3 has 15 amino acids. Germline V gene lookup returns CDR1 LNHDA and CDR2 SQIVND (reference sequence). CDR3 bases: TGTGCCAGTAGTATCTCTAGCGGGGGGCTCTTGGAGCAGTTCTTC. Its translation: CASSISSGGLLEQFF.

The chain employs TRBV12-3 or TRBV12-4 and TRBJ1-2; tentatively, D is TRBD1 (5 bases). The length of the CDR3 is 12 residues. V was cut by 2 bases and J by 7 bases, with 8 bases left in between. Written as DNA, the CDR3 is TGTGCCAGCAGTTTAACGGGGGTTGGCTACACCTTC. Its protein is CASSLTGVGYTF.

V gene TRBV30 combines with J gene TRBJ1-5; 10 bases agree with TRBD1. Germline CDR1 is GTSNPN and CDR2 is SVGIG (reference sequence). This CDR3 comprises 17 residues. V lost 2 bases to trimming and J lost 0 bases; unmatched junction nucleotides: 7. The DNA of the CDR3 is TGTGCCTGGAGTCCCACGGACAGGGGGTATAGCAATCAGCCCCAGCATTTT. Protein sequence: CAWSPTDRGYSNQPQHF.

V gene TRBV2 combines with J gene TRBJ1-2; TRBD1 aligns across 8 bases. Germline V gene lookup returns CDR1 SNHLY and CDR2 FYNNEI. The CDR3 loop spans 15 amino acids. The V and J ends lost 7 bases and 6 bases, in that order; junction bases with no gene match: 13. CDR3 amino acids: CASIPNTGGKDGYTF. In DNA, the CDR3 is TGTGCCAGCATACCCAACACAGGGGGAAAAGATGGCTACACCTTC. Combining the CDR3 with reference TRBV2 and TRBJ1-2 gives the whole variable domain EPEVTQTPSHQVTQMGQEVILRCVPISNHLYFYWYRQILGQKVEFLVSFYNNEISEKSEIFDDQFSVERPDGSNFTLKIRSTKLEDSAMYFCASIPNTGGKDGYTFGSGTRLTVV.

The chain has TRBV7-8 and TRBJ2-2; a weak D match, TRBD1 (6 bases). V was shortened by 0 bases and J by 7 bases, with 15 bases between the two germline ends. There are 16 residues in the CDR3. Germline V gene sequence: CDR1 SGHVS, CDR2 FQNEAQ. CDR3 region: CASSLAGTPRGGELFF. The CDR3 DNA reads TGTGCCAGCAGCTTAGCTGGGACACCTAGGGGCGGGGAGCTGTTTTTT.

The rearrangement links TRBV30 to TRBJ2-2; D remains ambiguous. CDR1 and CDR2 from the germline V gene are GTSNPN and SVGIG (reference sequence). V lost 2 bases to trimming and J lost 4 bases, with 5 bases between them. The CDR3 totals 12 residues. The CDR3 here is CAWSPLTGELFF. The CDR3 DNA sequence: TGTGCCTGGAGTCCCCTCACCGGGGAGCTGTTTTTT.

This CDR3 is CASSDSGKAEAFF. CDR3 coding DNA: TGTGCCAGCTCCGACAGTGGGAAGGCTGAAGCTTTCTTT. The rearrangement uses TRBV18 and TRBJ1-1; D is perhaps TRBD1 (5 bases). V dropped 6 bases and J dropped 6 bases, with 14 bases sitting between them. The germline gives CDR1 KGHSH, CDR2 LQKENI. The CDR3 loop spans 13 amino acids.

The chain has TRBV27 and TRBJ2-5, with a possible D match to TRBD1 (6 bases). Trimming took 5 bases from V and 0 from J, leaving 10 bases between them. Germline V gives CDR1 MNHEY, CDR2 SMNVEV (reference sequence). This CDR3 comprises 14 residues. CDR3 protein: CASSVGQYQETQYF. DNA of the CDR3: TGTGCCAGCAGTGTAGGACAGTACCAAGAGACCCAGTACTTC.

DNA of the CDR3: TGCGCCAGCAGCAGGGTTTGGACAGATACGCAGTATTTT. It encodes CASSRVWTDTQYF. The chain combines TRBV10-1 with TRBJ2-3, with D possibly being TRBD1 (5 bases). This CDR3 contains 13 residues. Trimming shortened V by 6 bases and J by 3 bases, and 10 bases separated the two germline ends. Germline V gene data show CDR1 as WNHNN and CDR2 as SYGVQD (reference sequence).

This rearrangement joins TRBV13 to TRBJ2-7, with 7 nucleotides matching TRBD2. The V and J ends lost 0 bases and 7 bases, in that order; junction bases with no gene match: 21. CDR3 length: 19 residues. Germline values: CDR1 PRHDT, CDR2 FYEKMQ (reference sequence). DNA for the CDR3: TGTGCCAGCAGCTTAGGCCACGGGGACCCGAGCGGGATCCTTTGGGAGCAGTACTTC. Amino acids: CASSLGHGDPSGILWEQYF.

The chain uses TRBV5-1 and TRBJ1-4; D gene ambiguous. The CDR3 sequence is 16 residues long. V was clipped by 4 bases and J by 0 bases, with 13 bases between them. CDR1 is SGHRS and CDR2 is YFSETQ in the germline V gene. The CDR3 coding sequence is TGCGCCAGCAGCGTGAGGCCGGGTGCAACTAATGAAAAACTGTTTTTT. Translating it yields CASSVRPGATNEKLFF. Drawing the rest from reference TRBV5-1 and TRBJ1-4, the complete variable domain is KAGVTQTPRYLIKTRGQQVTLSCSPISGHRSVSWYQQTPGQGLQFLFEYFSETQRNKGNFPGRFSGRQFSNSRSEMNVSTLELGDSALYLCASSVRPGATNEKLFFGSGTQLSVL.

This chain links TRBV5-1 with TRBJ1-4; 8 bases are shared with TRBD1. The trim removed 0 bases at V and 8 bases at J, leaving 6 bases unmatched. Germline V gives CDR1 SGHRS, CDR2 YFSETQ. This CDR3 is built from 15 residues. The CDR3 sequence: CASSLDYRTGEKLFF. Written as DNA, the CDR3 is TGCGCCAGCAGCTTGGACTATCGGACAGGGGAAAAACTGTTTTTT.

This clone was counted once. This rearrangement joins TRBV15 to TRBJ2-1, with a possible D match to TRBD2 (5 bases). This CDR3 has 15 residues. Germline CDR1 reads LNHNV; CDR2 reads YYDKDF (reference sequence). V was clipped by 1 base and J by 7 bases, with 14 bases between them. CDR3 nucleotides: TGTGCCACCAGCAGAGCTGGCCCTGGAGGTAATGAGCAGTTCTTC. Its translation is CATSRAGPGGNEQFF. The whole variable domain, filled in from reference TRBV15 and TRBJ2-1, reads DAMVIQNPRYQVTQFGKPVTLSCSQTLNHNVMYWYQQKSSQAPKLLFHYYDKDFNNEADTPDNFQSRRPNTSFCFLDIRSPGLGDTAMYLCATSRAGPGGNEQFFGPGTRLTVL.

This clone was observed a single time. V and J are TRBV5-1 and TRBJ2-7; 10 nucleotides match TRBD1. The trim removed 4 bases at V and 0 bases at J, leaving 7 bases unmatched. The CDR3 has 16 amino acids. The germline CDR1 and CDR2 sequences are SGHRS and YFSETQ. The CDR3 is CASSLSGTGASYEQYF. CDR3 coding DNA: TGCGCCAGCAGCCTATCCGGGACAGGGGCCTCCTACGAGCAGTACTTC. The full variable domain, completed using reference TRBV5-1 and TRBJ2-7, is KAGVTQTPRYLIKTRGQQVTLSCSPISGHRSVSWYQQTPGQGLQFLFEYFSETQRNKGNFPGRFSGRQFSNSRSEMNVSTLELGDSALYLCASSLSGTGASYEQYFGPGTRLTVT.

This clone appeared once. The rearrangement joins TRBV15 to TRBJ2-7; the D gene is possibly TRBD1 (5 bases). Per germline, CDR1 LNHNV and CDR2 YYDKDF (reference sequence). This CDR3 comprises 14 residues. The V gene lost 4 bases and the J gene lost 3 bases, with 13 bases spanning the gap. The CDR3 nucleotides are TGTGCCACCAGCATTCGAACAGGTAGCTACGAGCAGTACTTC. Its translation: CATSIRTGSYEQYF.

The chain uses TRBV12-3 or TRBV12-4 and TRBJ1-1; D ambiguous. V dropped 2 bases and J dropped 1 base, with 5 bases sitting between them. The CDR3 covers 13 residues. The CDR3 is CASSLSKNTEAFF. DNA of the CDR3: TGTGCCAGCAGTTTAAGCAAGAACACTGAAGCTTTCTTT.

CDR3 DNA sequence: TGCGCCAGCAGCTTGGTCGCTAGCGGGGGAAAAGATACGCAGTATTTT. Translating gives CASSLVASGGKDTQYF. The V and J genes are TRBV5-1 and TRBJ2-3, with 10 positions matching TRBD2. This CDR3 has 16 residues. Germline V gene sequence: CDR1 SGHRS, CDR2 YFSETQ. Trimming removed 0 bases from V and 5 bases from J; junction bases left unmatched: 6.

The V gene is TRBV12-3 or TRBV12-4, the J gene TRBJ1-1; D remains unclear. CDR3 length: 13 residues. Trimming took 3 bases from V and 5 from J, leaving 10 bases between them. DNA of the CDR3: TGTGCCAGCAGTTTGCGGTCAGTAACTGAAGCTTTCTTT. It encodes CASSLRSVTEAFF.

V gene TRBV18 combines with J gene TRBJ1-1, with 9 bases fitting TRBD1. Germline CDR1 is KGHSH and CDR2 is LQKENI. The CDR3 has 18 amino acids. With 0 bases clipped from V and 2 bases from J, the junction kept 10 bases outside the gene matches. The CDR3 nucleotides are TGTGCCAGCTCACCACCCCCCTTCACAGGGGGCCGAAACACTGAAGCTTTCTTT. It translates to CASSPPPFTGGRNTEAFF.

The rearrangement links TRBV7-9 to TRBJ1-3, with D maybe TRBD1 (6 bases). The length of the CDR3 is 15 residues. Trimming removed 5 bases at V and 0 bases at J, with 11 bases between. CDR1 SEHNR and CDR2 FQNEAQ come from the germline V gene (reference sequence). In DNA, the CDR3 is TGTGCCAGCAGCAAAGGGACAACCTCTGGAAACACCATATATTTT. It specifies CASSKGTTSGNTIYF.

This sequence joins TRBV27 and TRBJ1-2; no reliable D call. Per germline, CDR1 MNHEY and CDR2 SMNVEV (reference sequence). The V end lost 3 bases, the J end lost 6 bases, and 11 bases lay between the germline ends. This CDR3 has 13 residues. Here the CDR3 reads CASSFRGFDGYTF. CDR3 bases: TGTGCCAGCAGTTTTCGGGGTTTCGATGGCTACACCTTC.

The chain is built from TRBV7-9 and TRBJ1-1; D unclear. The CDR3 extends over 14 amino acids. V lost 3 bases, J lost 1 base, and 9 bases lay in between. Germline loops: CDR1 SEHNR, CDR2 FQNEAQ (reference sequence). CDR3: CASSFLTANTEAFF. CDR3 DNA sequence: TGTGCCAGCAGCTTTTTAACAGCGAACACTGAAGCTTTCTTT.